This TCR beta chain was obtained from a study of blood T cells in healthy people across ages. Study-wide results and caveats: PBMC samples, being unsorted, prevented any conclusive comparison of naive and antigen-experienced cells.

Healthy Caucasians from Russia aged about 6 to 100 served as donors. Peripheral blood from each donor was collected in a volume of about 10 milliliters. Primed by a sample-barcoded 5' primer and a J-beta primer mix, a second PCR proceeded for about 7 to 11 cycles. TCRdb reanalysed the 5' RACE reads using MiXCR and keeps one entry per CDR3 protein. Here the sample spans around 1,500,000 distinct CDR3 sequences, roughly 40% being singletons. J was trimmed by 2 bases and V by 7 bases; bases with no gene match: 6. The CDR3 is 15 residues long. Germline V gene sequence: CDR1 SGHTA, CDR2 FQGNSA. This clonotype was seen only a few times. Antigen specificity is unknown.

This sequence originates from a woman aged 18-29 years in good health. This chain joins TRBV7-2 and TRBJ2-1; 9 nucleotides agree with TRBD1. Sample: blood. In nucleotides, the CDR3 is TGTGCCAGCACCTCCCGGACAGGGGCCTACAATGAGCAGTTCTTC. Protein sequence: CASTSRTGAYNEQFF.